Listed here are 4 T cell receptor beta chains from one sample, sequenced in a study of T cells after yellow fever vaccination. Using its own MiXCR run on the 5' RACE reads, TCRdb lists one record per CDR3 protein. The sample comprises a few hundred thousand distinct CDR3 sequences, around 6.8% of which are singletons, and 15% to 20% rests with the top ten. Here the sequenced sample was PBMCs, taken roughly 47 days after the first yellow fever vaccination. Source of these receptors: a man between 18 and 29 years old who received the YFV17D yellow fever vaccine.

This sequence joins TRBV6-1 and TRBJ2-5; TRBD1 or TRBD2 may be the D gene (5 bases each). The length of the CDR3 is 14 residues. CDR1 and CDR2 (germline): MNHNS, SASEGT. The V gene lost 5 bases and the J gene lost 3 bases, with 13 bases spanning the gap. The CDR3 region has the DNA TGTGCCAGCAGTCCCGTCCGGGGCGAAGAGACCCAGTACTTC. This codes for CASSPVRGEETQYF.

This chain's CDR3 is CASSFNKTPTGELFF. For the CDR3, the DNA is TGTGCCAGCAGTTTCAACAAAACCCCCACCGGGGAGCTGTTTTTT. The V call is TRBV6-2 or TRBV6-3, the J call TRBJ2-2; D uncertain. The CDR3 contains 15 residues. CDR1 and CDR2 from the germline V gene are MNHEY and SVGEGT. V shed 4 bases and J shed 4 bases, with 13 bases lying between them.

The genes are TRBV20-1 and TRBJ2-2; D is perhaps TRBD1 or TRBD2 (5 bases each). This CDR3 contains 15 residues. Germline values: CDR1 DFQATT, CDR2 SNEGSKA (reference sequence). Trimming removed 6 bases at V and 5 bases at J, with 19 bases between. In DNA, the CDR3 is TGCAGTGCCTCGACCATATTGGGACCTACCGGGGAGCTGTTTTTT. This sequence encodes CSASTILGPTGELFF.

The chain employs TRBV6-5 and TRBJ2-5; 15 positions agree with TRBD2. The CDR3 spans 16 residues. Germline CDR1 reads MNHEY; CDR2 reads SVGAGI. The ends lost 8 bases at V and 5 bases at J; junction bases unmatched: 9. DNA for the CDR3: TGTGCCAGCGGTTTAACCGGGACTAGCGGGGGGGAGACCCAGTACTTC. It codes for CASGLTGTSGGETQYF.